Sequencing of this T cell receptor (beta chain) was carried out in a study of vaccination and CD4 T cells after COVID-19. Treatment noted: approximately 10-day PBMC culture with coronavirus spike peptide pools or control peptides (ViraFEST assay). Positive PCR dates ranged from March to December 2020; these dates predated US Alpha, Beta and Delta variants. Sequencing of cultured CD4+ T cell DNA used the Oncomine TCR Beta short-read assay. Genomic DNA was isolated from cultured CD4+ T cells. Using its own MiXCR run on the PCR reads, TCRdb lists one record per CDR3 protein. The data hold around 16,000 distinct CDR3 sequences, with about 67% observed a single time. This CDR3 is built from 14 residues. V was cut by 1 base and J by 1 base, with 8 bases left in between. A word on this clonotype: Its antigen remains unidentified.

The sequenced material came from CD4+ T cells from blood, cultured in vitro. This receptor was obtained from a human donor who had recovered from COVID-19. This chain links TRBV12-3 or TRBV12-4 with TRBJ2-7; TRBD2 is a possible D gene (6 bases). The CDR3 nucleotides read TGTGCCAGCAGTTTAGGACTAGAATCCTACGAGCAGTACTTC. Its protein product is CASSLGLESYEQYF.